The 7 T cell receptor beta chains below come from one sample, sequenced in a study of T cells in Graves' hyperthyroidism and ophthalmopathy. There were TCR beta CDR3 regions amplified from RNA transcripts. A set of HTBI primers served as the primers for a first-round RT-PCR of the TCR CDR3. Each CDR3 protein gets one entry after TCRdb re-called the multiplex PCR reads with MiXCR. The sample includes 500,000 to 600,000 distinct CDR3 sequences, approximately 49% of them seen just once. Specimen: peripheral blood or thyroid tissue (not recorded which). Source of these receptors: an adult woman with Graves' disease, either hyperthyroidism or ophthalmopathy (not recorded which).

In this sample, this clonotype turned up many times. CDR3 sequence reads: CASSFRGGELFF. The DNA of the CDR3 is TGTGCCAGCAGCTTCAGGGGTGGGGAGCTGTTTTTT. The chain links TRBV5-5 to TRBJ2-2, with D tentatively TRBD1 (6 bases). Germline V gene lookup returns CDR1 SGHKS and CDR2 YYEKEE (reference sequence). The CDR3 sequence is 12 residues long. V lost 2 bases to trimming and J lost 8 bases, with 7 bases between them.

The J gene is TRBJ1-2, the V gene TRBV10-2; tentatively, D is TRBD1 (5 bases). Germline V gene sequence: CDR1 WSHSY, CDR2 SAAADI. The CDR3 loop spans 15 amino acids. With 3 bases removed from V and 4 bases from J, the gap between germline ends came to 15 bases. The CDR3 protein is CASSEGTAGSYGYTF. The CDR3 DNA follows: TGCGCCAGCAGTGAAGGGACGGCGGGTTCCTATGGCTACACCTTC.

This clonotype has just a few counts. The chain recombines TRBV7-9 with TRBJ1-2, with D hard to call. CDR1 is SEHNR, CDR2 FQNEAQ, per germline (reference sequence). This CDR3 spans 12 amino acids. The V and J ends lost 5 bases and 10 bases respectively, with 14 bases between them. The CDR3 DNA reads TGTGCCAGCAGCCACCGGACCGTGGACTACACCTTC. Its translation is CASSHRTVDYTF.

A note on this clonotype: The junction shows a germline mismatch at one end, possibly a read error. This CDR3 is CASSLGTHNEELFF. In DNA, the CDR3 is TGCGCCAGCAGCTTGGGGACACATAATGAAGAACTGTTTTTT. The chain has TRBV5-1 and TRBJ1-4; weak D call: TRBD1 (5 bases). Per the germline V gene, CDR1 is SGHRS and CDR2 is YFSETQ. The CDR3 is made up of 14 amino acids.

This clonotype was seen at least ten times. V and J are TRBV4-1 and TRBJ2-5; D is unclear. Germline V gene data show CDR1 as MGHRA and CDR2 as YSYEKL. The CDR3 consists of 13 residues. Trimming stripped 1 base from V and 4 bases from J, with 7 bases between. CDR3 coding DNA: TGCGCCAGCAGCCAAGTCGTCGGAGAGACCCAGTACTTC. Its protein is CASSQVVGETQYF.

J is TRBJ1-3 and V is TRBV10-3; D unclear. In germline, CDR1 is ENHRY, CDR2 SYGVKD. Trimming stripped 10 bases from V and 0 bases from J, with 1 base between. There are 10 residues in the CDR3. The CDR3 bases are TGTGCCACCTCTGGAAACACCATATATTTT. It codes for CATSGNTIYF.

At least ten counts were recorded for this clonotype. The gene calls are TRBV4-3 and TRBJ2-5; 9 bases line up with TRBD2. Germline loops: CDR1 LGHNA, CDR2 YSLEER. This CDR3 is 15 amino acids long. V lost 1 base to trimming and J lost 5 bases; unmatched junction nucleotides: 5. The CDR3 DNA sequence: TGCGCCAGCAGCCAAGTGGCGGGAGGGGCGGAGACCCAGTACTTC. As protein: CASSQVAGGAETQYF.